What follows are 5 T cell receptor beta chains derived from one specimen sequenced in a study of vaccination and CD4 T cells after COVID-19. These receptors lack a known antigen. Oncomine TCR Beta short-read sequencing was applied to DNA from cultured CD4+ T cells. TCRdb ran MiXCR on the PCR reads and lists one entry per CDR3 protein. The table records approximately 12,000 distinct CDR3 sequences, about 48% of them present only once. Regarding treatment: 10-day PBMC culture with coronavirus spike peptide pools or control peptides (ViraFEST assay). Sequencing input: CD4+ T cells from blood, cultured in vitro. The source of these receptors is a human donor who had recovered from COVID-19.

The V gene is TRBV19, the J gene TRBJ2-3; possible D gene TRBD2, 5 bases. Trimming removed 5 bases from V and 3 bases from J, with 12 bases in between. The CDR3 has 14 amino acids. The germline V gene encodes CDR1 LNHDA and CDR2 SQIVND (reference sequence). DNA for the CDR3: TGTGCCAGTAGTTCTCCCGGGATGACAGATACGCAGTATTTT. Its protein product is CASSSPGMTDTQYF.

CDR3 loop: CASSFEGRGTGELFF. CDR3 DNA: TGTGCCAGCAGTTTTGAGGGCAGGGGAACCGGGGAGCTGTTTTTT. This chain links TRBV12-3 or TRBV12-4 with TRBJ2-2; TRBD1 is a possible D gene (6 bases). This CDR3 has 15 residues. Trimming removed 3 bases from V and 5 bases from J, with 13 bases in between.

This clonotype has just a few counts. The chain couples TRBV5-6 to TRBJ1-1; a weak D match, TRBD1 (5 bases). Germline CDR1 reads SGHDT; CDR2 reads YYEEEE. V was pared by 0 bases and J by 4 bases, with 13 bases between. This CDR3 has 15 residues. CDR3 bases: TGTGCCAGCAGCTTGGGTCCAGGGATGAGCACTGAAGCTTTCTTT. Translating gives CASSLGPGMSTEAFF.

V gene TRBV6-1 combines with J gene TRBJ2-2; D gene uncertain. CDR1 is MNHNS and CDR2 is SASEGT in the germline V gene. The V end lost 3 bases, the J end lost 3 bases, and 5 bases lay between the germline ends. The CDR3 consists of 13 residues. The CDR3 reads CASSDRDTGELFF. The CDR3 region has the DNA TGTGCCAGCAGTGACCGGGACACCGGGGAGCTGTTTTTT.

V gene TRBV30 combines with J gene TRBJ1-2; 12 nucleotides align to TRBD1. Germline V gene lookup returns CDR1 GTSNPN and CDR2 SVGIG (reference sequence). V trimming: 5 bases; J trimming: 6 bases; junction bases outside the gene matches: 4. This CDR3 contains 13 residues. The CDR3 region has the DNA TGTGCCTGGGGGGGGGACAGGGGGCATGGCTACACCTTC. Translating gives CAWGGDRGHGYTF.